This T cell receptor beta chain is drawn from a study of blood T cell repertoires in COVID-19. Study details: Collection of acute and convalescent COVID-19 samples took place in the United States, Italy and Spain.

This clone came up many times. CDR1 is SGDLS, CDR2 YYNGEE, per germline. Losses at the gene ends were 3 bases for V and 6 bases for J; bases not matched to a gene: 9. The CDR3 runs to 16 residues. Under the authors' procedure: Reference gene primer amplification gave estimated nucleated cell counts. Only in-frame clones appear in the TCRdb table, and some are missing; sequencing was by immunoSEQ multiplex PCR. V and J calls and clone size are those listed in that table; D and trimming were worked out from the DNA. The profile covers roughly 220,000 clones, with more than 75% appearing a single time and around 3% taken by the ten largest.

The source is a man between 60 and 75 years old with acute or convalescent COVID-19. This chain uses TRBV9 with TRBJ1-6; 7 bases are shared with TRBD1. Sequencing input: peripheral blood. Here the CDR3 DNA reads TGTGCCAGCAGCGGAACCCTAGGGGGCCGTAATTCACCCCTCCACTTT. It is translated as CASSGTLGGRNSPLHF.